Listed below are T cell receptor beta chains from one sample, sequenced in a study of T cell repertoires in cytomegalovirus infection. TCRdb re-derived calls from the reads in MiXCR, one entry per CDR3 protein. The sample shows about 920,000 distinct CDR3 sequences, around 30% of them seen only once. For these TCRs, the target antigens are not known. The sample here was cultured CD8+ T cells from PBMCs, taken from culture after CMV antigen stimulation. These receptor sequences come from a human donor in good health (CMV status not recorded). Some clones in this sample may be carry-over from other donors' samples. The CDR3 runs from the conserved cysteine through the conserved F or W. The order of the fields is clone size, V gene, J gene, D gene, CDR3 DNA, CDR3 protein. D genes are given only for firm matches. Clone size is stated in some rows and not others, as once, few, many or a class when expanded.

abundance: few; v_gene: TRBV25-1; j_gene: TRBJ1-1; d_gene: -; CDR3nt: TGTGCCAGCAGTGAACTATTGACTCCTTGGGGGACGACTTTCTTT; CDR3aa: CASSELLTPWGTTFF
abundance: -; v_gene: TRBV12-3/TRBV12-4; j_gene: TRBJ2-7; d_gene: -; CDR3nt: TGTGCCAGCAGTTTCGGGAAGTACGAGCAGTACTTC; CDR3aa: CASSFGKYEQYF
abundance: few; v_gene: TRBV4-1; j_gene: TRBJ1-1; d_gene: -; CDR3nt: TGCGCCAGCAGCCCGGAACAGGGTCTGAACACTGAAGCTTTCTTT; CDR3aa: CASSPEQGLNTEAFF
abundance: -; v_gene: TRBV5-4; j_gene: TRBJ2-5; d_gene: -; CDR3nt: TGTGCCAGCAGCTTGAGGGGGGGTATGTCAGAGACCCAGTACTTC; CDR3aa: CASSLRGGMSETQYF
abundance: many; v_gene: TRBV7-8; j_gene: TRBJ2-7; d_gene: TRBD2; CDR3nt: TGTGCCAGCAGCGTATCGGGACTAAGTGCCTACGAGCAGTACTTC; CDR3aa: CASSVSGLSAYEQYF
abundance: many; v_gene: TRBV27; j_gene: TRBJ2-5; d_gene: -; CDR3nt: TGTGCCAGCAGTGTACTCGGGCCCCAAGAGACCCAGTACTTC; CDR3aa: CASSVLGPQETQYF
abundance: -; v_gene: TRBV6-5; j_gene: TRBJ2-2; d_gene: TRBD2; CDR3nt: TGTGCCAGCAGTTACAAGGCTAGCGGGGGGCCTTACACCGGGGAGCTGTTTTTT; CDR3aa: CASSYKASGGPYTGELFF
abundance: few; v_gene: TRBV6-6; j_gene: TRBJ2-5; d_gene: TRBD2; CDR3nt: TGTGCCAGCAGTTACTTCGGGGGGGCAGAGACCCAGTACTTC; CDR3aa: CASSYFGGAETQYF
abundance: few; v_gene: TRBV6-5; j_gene: TRBJ2-5; d_gene: TRBD2; CDR3nt: TGTGCCAGCAGTTATATTTATAGTACGGGAGGGAAAGAGACCCAGTACTTC; CDR3aa: CASSYIYSTGGKETQYF
abundance: -; v_gene: TRBV20-1; j_gene: TRBJ1-1; d_gene: -; CDR3nt: TGCAGTGCTAGAAGAGTGGGGGGGTGGACTGAAGCTTTCTTT; CDR3aa: CSARRVGGWTEAFF
abundance: -; v_gene: TRBV20-1; j_gene: TRBJ2-2; d_gene: -; CDR3nt: TGCAGTGCTAAGGTTCCGGGATCGAACACCGGGGAGCTGTTTTTT; CDR3aa: CSAKVPGSNTGELFF
abundance: -; v_gene: TRBV5-3; j_gene: TRBJ1-1; d_gene: -; CDR3nt: TGTGCCAGCAGCTTGGGGGACATCTACCCGGGGTTGACTGAAGCTTTCTTT; CDR3aa: CASSLGDIYPGLTEAFF
abundance: -; v_gene: TRBV5-1; j_gene: TRBJ1-1; d_gene: -; CDR3nt: TGCGCCAGTACCAACAGTGCCACTGAAGCTTTCTTT; CDR3aa: CASTNSATEAFF
abundance: -; v_gene: TRBV27; j_gene: TRBJ2-7; d_gene: TRBD1; CDR3nt: TGTGCCAGCAGTGCGGGGACAGGGGTTTACGAGCAGTACTTC; CDR3aa: CASSAGTGVYEQYF
abundance: few; v_gene: TRBV19; j_gene: TRBJ1-2; d_gene: -; CDR3nt: TGTGCCAGTAGTACCCAGGGAAATGGATTCTATGGCTACACCTTC; CDR3aa: CASSTQGNGFYGYTF
abundance: few; v_gene: TRBV4-1; j_gene: TRBJ1-2; d_gene: -; CDR3nt: TGCGCCAGCAGCCAAGAAGGTACCGGGTACTATGGCTACACCTTC; CDR3aa: CASSQEGTGYYGYTF
abundance: -; v_gene: TRBV20-1; j_gene: TRBJ2-3; d_gene: -; CDR3nt: TGCAGTCCTAAGGAGGACCGCACAGATACGCAGTATTTT; CDR3aa: CSPKEDRTDTQYF